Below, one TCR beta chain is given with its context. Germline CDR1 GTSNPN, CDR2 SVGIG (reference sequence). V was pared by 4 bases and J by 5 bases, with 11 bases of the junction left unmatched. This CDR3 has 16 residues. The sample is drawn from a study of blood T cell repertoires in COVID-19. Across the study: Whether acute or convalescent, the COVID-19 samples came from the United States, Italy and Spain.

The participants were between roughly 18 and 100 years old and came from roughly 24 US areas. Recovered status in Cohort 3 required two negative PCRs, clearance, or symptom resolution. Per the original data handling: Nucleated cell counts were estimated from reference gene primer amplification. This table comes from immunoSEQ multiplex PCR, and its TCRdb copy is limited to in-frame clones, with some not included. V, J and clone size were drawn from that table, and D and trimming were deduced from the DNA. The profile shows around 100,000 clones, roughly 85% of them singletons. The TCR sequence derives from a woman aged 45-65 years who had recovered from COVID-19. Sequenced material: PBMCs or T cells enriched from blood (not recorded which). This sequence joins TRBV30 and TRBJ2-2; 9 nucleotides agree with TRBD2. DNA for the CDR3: TGTGCCTGGACGACATGGCGGGGGGGATGGACCGGGGAGCTGTTTTTT. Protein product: CAWTTWRGGWTGELFF.